What follows is one TCR beta chain and its context. In the original processing: Reference gene primers were amplified, and this amplification served to estimate nucleated cell counts. Clones were sequenced by immunoSEQ multiplex PCR, and TCRdb holds only the in-frame ones, with some missing. D and trimming were read from the DNA, whereas the V and J calls and clone size are those reported in that table. Of 200,000 to 250,000 clones listed, roughly 82% are singletons. The data were taken from a study of blood T cell repertoires in COVID-19. Overall study: From the United States, Italy and Spain came samples of acute and convalescent COVID-19. T cells, B-cell-depleted T cells, or PBMCs provided the cDNA or gDNA that served as material.

The CDR3 length is 15 residues. The V and J ends lost 0 bases and 2 bases respectively, with 10 bases between them. Germline CDR1 reads KGHSH; CDR2 reads LQKENI. This chain uses TRBV18 with TRBJ1-2; D is unclear. This sequence was found in a woman at least 80 years old with active or convalescent COVID-19. Input material: peripheral blood. The CDR3 bases are TGTGCCAGCTCACCACCGTCGGCAGGAAACTATGGCTACACCTTC. Its translation is CASSPPSAGNYGYTF. Supplemented by reference TRBV18 and TRBJ1-2, the full variable domain reads NAGVMQNPRHLVRRRGQEARLRCSPMKGHSHVYWYRQLPEEGLKFMVYLQKENIIDESGMPKERFSAEFPKEGPSILRIQQVVRGDSAAYFCASSPPSAGNYGYTFGSGTRLTVV.